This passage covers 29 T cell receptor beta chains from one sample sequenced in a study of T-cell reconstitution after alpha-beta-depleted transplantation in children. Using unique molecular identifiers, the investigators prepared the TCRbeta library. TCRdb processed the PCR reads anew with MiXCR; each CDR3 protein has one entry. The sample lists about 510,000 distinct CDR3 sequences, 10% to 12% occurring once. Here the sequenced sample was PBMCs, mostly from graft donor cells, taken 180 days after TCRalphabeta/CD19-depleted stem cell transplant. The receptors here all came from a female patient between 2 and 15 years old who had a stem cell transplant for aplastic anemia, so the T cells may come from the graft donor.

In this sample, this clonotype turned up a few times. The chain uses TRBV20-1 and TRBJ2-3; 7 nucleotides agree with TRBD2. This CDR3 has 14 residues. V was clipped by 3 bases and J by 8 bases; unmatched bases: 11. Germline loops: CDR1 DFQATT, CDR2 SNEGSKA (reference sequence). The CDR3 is CSASPGSAGATQYF. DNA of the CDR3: TGCAGTGCTAGTCCTGGGAGCGCGGGAGCTACGCAGTATTTT.

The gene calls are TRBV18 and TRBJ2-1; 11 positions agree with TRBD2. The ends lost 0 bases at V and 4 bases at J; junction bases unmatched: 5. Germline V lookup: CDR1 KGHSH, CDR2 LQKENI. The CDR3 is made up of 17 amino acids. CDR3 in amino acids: CASSPPSSGGLYNEQFF. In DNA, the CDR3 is TGTGCCAGCTCACCACCCTCTAGCGGGGGGCTTTACAATGAGCAGTTCTTC.

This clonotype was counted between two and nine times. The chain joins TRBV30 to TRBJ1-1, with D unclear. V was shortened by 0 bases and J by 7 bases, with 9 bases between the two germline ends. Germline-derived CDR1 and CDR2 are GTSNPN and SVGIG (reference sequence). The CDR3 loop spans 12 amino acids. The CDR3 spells CAWSVSRLEAFF. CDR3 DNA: TGTGCCTGGAGTGTTTCGCGGCTTGAAGCTTTCTTT.

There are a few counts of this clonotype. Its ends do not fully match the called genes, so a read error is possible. The CDR3 bases are TGTGCCAGCAGCTTATTGGAGCCGTTCTTC. It translates to CASSLLEPFF. The chain uses TRBV7-9 and TRBJ2-1; no clear D gene. Germline-derived CDR1 and CDR2 are SEHNR and FQNEAQ (reference sequence). This CDR3 region has 10 residues.

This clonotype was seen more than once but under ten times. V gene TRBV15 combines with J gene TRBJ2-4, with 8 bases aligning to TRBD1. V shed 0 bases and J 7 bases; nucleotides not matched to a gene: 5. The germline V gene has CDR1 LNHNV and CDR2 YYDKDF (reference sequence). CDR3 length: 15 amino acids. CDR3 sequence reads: CATSRETRTGNIQYF. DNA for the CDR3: TGTGCCACCAGCAGAGAGACCCGGACAGGGAACATTCAGTACTTC.

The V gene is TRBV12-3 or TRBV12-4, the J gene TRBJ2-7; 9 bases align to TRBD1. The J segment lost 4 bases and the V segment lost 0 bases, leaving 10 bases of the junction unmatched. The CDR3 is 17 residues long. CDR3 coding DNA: TGTGCCAGCAGTTTAGCGGGAGCCGGGACAGGGTTTTACGAGCAGTACTTC. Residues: CASSLAGAGTGFYEQYF.

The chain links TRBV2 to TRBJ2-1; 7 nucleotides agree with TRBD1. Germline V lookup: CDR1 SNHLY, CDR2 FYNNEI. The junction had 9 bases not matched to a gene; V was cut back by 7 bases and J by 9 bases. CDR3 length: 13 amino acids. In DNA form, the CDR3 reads TGTGCCAGCACTACGACAGGGTGGGGTGAGCAGTTCTTC. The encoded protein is CASTTTGWGEQFF.

The CDR3 DNA follows: TGCGCCAGCAGCCATTCACAGGGACCAGCTTTCTTT. This encodes CASSHSQGPAFF. The chain is built from TRBV4-3 and TRBJ1-1; D possibly corresponds to TRBD1 (6 bases). Trimming removed 3 bases from V and 10 bases from J, with 12 bases in between. Germline CDR1 reads LGHNA; CDR2 reads YSLEER. This CDR3 contains 12 residues.

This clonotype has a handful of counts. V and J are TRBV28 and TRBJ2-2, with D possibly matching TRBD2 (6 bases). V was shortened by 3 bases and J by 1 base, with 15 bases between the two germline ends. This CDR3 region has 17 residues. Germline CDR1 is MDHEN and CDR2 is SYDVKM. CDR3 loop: CASSLLERAWNTGELFF. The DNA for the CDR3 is TGTGCCAGCAGTTTGCTTGAGCGGGCCTGGAACACCGGGGAGCTGTTTTTT.

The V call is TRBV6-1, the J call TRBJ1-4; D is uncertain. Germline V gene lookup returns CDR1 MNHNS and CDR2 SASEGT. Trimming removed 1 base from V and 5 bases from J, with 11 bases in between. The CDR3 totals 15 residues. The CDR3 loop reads CASSEVREVNEKLFF. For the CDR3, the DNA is TGTGCCAGCAGTGAAGTCAGAGAAGTAAATGAAAAACTGTTTTTT.

CDR3 nucleotide sequence: TGCGCCAGCAGCTGGGCGGACAGGACCTACGAGCAGTACTTC. It encodes CASSWADRTYEQYF. The V gene is TRBV5-1, the J gene TRBJ2-7, with 7 bases identical to TRBD1. J lost 2 bases, V lost 3 bases, and 5 bases had no gene match. CDR3 length: 14 residues. In germline, CDR1 is SGHRS, CDR2 YFSETQ.

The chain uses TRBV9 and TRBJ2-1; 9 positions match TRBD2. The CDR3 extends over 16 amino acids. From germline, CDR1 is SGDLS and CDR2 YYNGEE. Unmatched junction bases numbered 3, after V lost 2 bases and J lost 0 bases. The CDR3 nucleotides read TGTGCCAGCAGCGTCCTAGCGGGACCCTCCTACAATGAGCAGTTCTTC. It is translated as CASSVLAGPSYNEQFF.

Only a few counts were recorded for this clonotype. In nucleotides, the CDR3 is TGTGCCAGCAGTCTAGCGGGAGAGCGTTCTGAGCAGTTCTTC. Residues: CASSLAGERSEQFF. The chain uses TRBV25-1 and TRBJ2-1; 10 bases are a match to TRBD2. CDR1 and CDR2 from the germline V gene are MGHDK and SYGVNS. The CDR3 loop spans 14 amino acids. The V gene end was trimmed by 5 bases and the J gene end by 9 bases; junction bases not matched to a gene: 7.

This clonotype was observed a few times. The CDR3, as DNA: TGTGCCAGCAGCCTCCGGGACAGATTAACCTCTGGGGCCAACGTCCTGACTTTC. This gives the protein CASSLRDRLTSGANVLTF. The genes are TRBV5-5 and TRBJ2-6; TRBD1 matches 7 bases. This CDR3 is built from 18 residues. Germline V gene sequence: CDR1 SGHKS, CDR2 YYEKEE (reference sequence). The V gene end was trimmed by 4 bases and the J gene end by 0 bases; junction bases not matched to a gene: 10. The variable domain in full, with the rest retrieved from reference TRBV5-5 and TRBJ2-6, is DAGVTQSPTHLIKTRGQQVTLRCSPISGHKSVSWYQQVLGQGPQFIFQYYEKEERGRGNFPDRFSARQFPNYSSELNVNALLLGDSALYLCASSLRDRLTSGANVLTFGAGSRLTVL.

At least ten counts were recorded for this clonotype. CDR3 sequence reads: CASSQEGSGRNTIYF. The CDR3 DNA reads as TGTGCCAGCAGCCAAGAAGGGTCAGGCCGAAACACCATATATTTT. The V gene is TRBV3-1, the J gene TRBJ1-3; D call uncertain. V lost 0 bases and J lost 5, with 11 bases in between. Germline V CDR1 and CDR2: LGHDT, YNNKEL (reference sequence). The CDR3 is 15 residues long.

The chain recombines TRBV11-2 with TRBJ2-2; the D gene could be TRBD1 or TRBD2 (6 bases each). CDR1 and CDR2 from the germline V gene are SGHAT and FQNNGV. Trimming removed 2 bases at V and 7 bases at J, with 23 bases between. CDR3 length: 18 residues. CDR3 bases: TGTGCCAGCAGCTTAAAAAGGAAGGGGGGACTGATGATCGGGGAGCTGTTTTTT. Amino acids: CASSLKRKGGLMIGELFF. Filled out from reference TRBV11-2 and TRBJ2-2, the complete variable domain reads EAGVAQSPRYKIIEKRQSVAFWCNPISGHATLYWYQQILGQGPKLLIQFQNNGVVDDSQLPKDRFSAERLKGVDSTLKIQPAKLEDSAVYLCASSLKRKGGLMIGELFFGEGSRLTVL.

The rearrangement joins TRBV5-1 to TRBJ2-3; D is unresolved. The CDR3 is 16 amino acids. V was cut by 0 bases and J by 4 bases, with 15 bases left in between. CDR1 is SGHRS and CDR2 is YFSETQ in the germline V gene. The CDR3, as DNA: TGCGCCAGCAGCTTGGGGGCAGTAGGGTTCGCAGATACGCAGTATTTT. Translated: CASSLGAVGFADTQYF.

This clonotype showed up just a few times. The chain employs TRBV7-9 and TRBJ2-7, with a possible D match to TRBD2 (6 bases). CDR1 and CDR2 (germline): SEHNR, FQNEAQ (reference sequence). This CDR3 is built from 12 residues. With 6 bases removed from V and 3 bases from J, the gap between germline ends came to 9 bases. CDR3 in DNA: TGTGCCAGCAGGCGGGACCTCTACGAGCAGTACGTC. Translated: CASRRDLYEQYV.

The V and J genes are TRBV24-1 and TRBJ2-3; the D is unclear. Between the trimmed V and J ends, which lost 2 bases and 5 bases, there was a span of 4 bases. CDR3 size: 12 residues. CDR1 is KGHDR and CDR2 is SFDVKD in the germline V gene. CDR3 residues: CATSDWRDTQYF. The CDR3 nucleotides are TGTGCCACCAGTGATTGGAGAGATACGCAGTATTTT.

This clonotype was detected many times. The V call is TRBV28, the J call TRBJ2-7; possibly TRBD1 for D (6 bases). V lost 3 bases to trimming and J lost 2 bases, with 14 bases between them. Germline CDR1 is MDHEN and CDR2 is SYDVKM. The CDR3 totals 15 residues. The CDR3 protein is CASSLPTGSTYEQYF. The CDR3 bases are TGTGCCAGCAGTTTGCCGACAGGTTCCACCTACGAGCAGTACTTC.

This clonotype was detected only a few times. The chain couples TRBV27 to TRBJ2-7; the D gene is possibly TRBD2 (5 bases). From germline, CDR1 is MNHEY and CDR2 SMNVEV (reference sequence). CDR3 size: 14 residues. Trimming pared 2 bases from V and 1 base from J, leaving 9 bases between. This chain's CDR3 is CASSLREGSYEQYV. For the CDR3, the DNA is TGTGCCAGCAGTTTACGGGAAGGGTCCTACGAGCAGTACGTC.

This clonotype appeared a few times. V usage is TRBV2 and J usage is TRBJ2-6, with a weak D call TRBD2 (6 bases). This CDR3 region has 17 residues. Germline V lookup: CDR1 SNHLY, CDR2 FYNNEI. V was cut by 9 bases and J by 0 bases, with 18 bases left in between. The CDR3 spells CARRGKNSNSGANVLTF. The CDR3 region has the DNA TGTGCCAGACGGGGGAAGAACTCTAACTCTGGGGCCAACGTCCTGACTTTC.

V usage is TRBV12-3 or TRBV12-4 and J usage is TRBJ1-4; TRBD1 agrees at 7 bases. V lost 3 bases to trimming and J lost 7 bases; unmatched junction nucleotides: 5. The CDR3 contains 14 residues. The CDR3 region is CASSLGGGREKLFF. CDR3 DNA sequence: TGTGCCAGCAGTTTGGGAGGGGGCCGTGAAAAACTGTTTTTT.

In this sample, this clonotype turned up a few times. CDR3 protein: CASRPRGQGNQPQHF. The DNA for the CDR3 is TGTGCCAGCCGGCCCAGGGGGCAAGGCAATCAGCCCCAGCATTTT. This chain links TRBV6-1 with TRBJ1-5; the match to TRBD1 covers 8 bases. Trimming took 8 bases from V and 2 from J; bases not matched to a gene: 8. Germline V gene lookup returns CDR1 MNHNS and CDR2 SASEGT. The CDR3 spans 15 residues.

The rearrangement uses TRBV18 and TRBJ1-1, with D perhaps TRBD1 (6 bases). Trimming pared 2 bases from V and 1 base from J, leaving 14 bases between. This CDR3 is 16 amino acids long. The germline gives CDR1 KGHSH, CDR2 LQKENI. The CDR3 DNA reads TGTGCCAGCTCACCATCTACTCGGGGGCCGAACACTGAAGCTTTCTTT. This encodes CASSPSTRGPNTEAFF.

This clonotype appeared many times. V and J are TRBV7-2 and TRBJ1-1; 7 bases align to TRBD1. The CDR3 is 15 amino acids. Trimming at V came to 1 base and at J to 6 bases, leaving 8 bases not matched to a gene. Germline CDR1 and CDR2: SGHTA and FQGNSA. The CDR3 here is CASSLEGQGVAEAFF. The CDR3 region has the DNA TGTGCCAGCAGCTTAGAAGGGCAGGGGGTCGCTGAAGCTTTCTTT.

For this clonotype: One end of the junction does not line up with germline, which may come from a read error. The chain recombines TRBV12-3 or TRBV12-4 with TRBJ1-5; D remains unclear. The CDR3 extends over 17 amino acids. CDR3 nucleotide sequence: TGTGCCAGCAGTGAGCCGCAAGGCCCCATTTCGAATCGGCCCCAGCATTTT. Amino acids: CASSEPQGPISNRPQHF.

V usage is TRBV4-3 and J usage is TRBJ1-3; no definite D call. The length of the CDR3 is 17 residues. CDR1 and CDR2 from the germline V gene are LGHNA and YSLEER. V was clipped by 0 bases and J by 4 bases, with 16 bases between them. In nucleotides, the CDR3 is TGCGCCAGCAGCCAAGATTCGGCAGTTGCGACCGGAAACACCATATATTTT. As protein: CASSQDSAVATGNTIYF.

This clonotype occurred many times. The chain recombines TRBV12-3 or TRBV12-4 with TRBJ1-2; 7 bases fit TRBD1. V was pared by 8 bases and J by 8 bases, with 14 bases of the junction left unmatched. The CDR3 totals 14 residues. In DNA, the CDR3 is TGTGCCAGCTCCAGGGGGGAGCAGGGGGGCGGCTACACCTTC. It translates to CASSRGEQGGGYTF.